The rows below give T cell receptor beta chains drawn from one sample of a study of identical twins. TCRdb reanalysed the 5' RACE reads using MiXCR and keeps one entry per CDR3 protein. Of 400,000 to 550,000 distinct CDR3 sequences in the sample, 20% to 25% were seen once. The sample was also reused in another study, on T cells expressing NK-cell markers.

The sequencing input was CD4+ T cells sorted from blood. These receptors came from a young woman in good health. Both conserved end residues are part of each CDR3. Fields, in order: J gene, V gene, CDR3 protein.

TRBJ1-6 TRBV5-1 CASSPFGPNNSPLHF
TRBJ1-3 TRBV7-9 CASSLSGASGNTIYF
TRBJ1-1 TRBV19 CASRAGNTEAFF
TRBJ1-2 TRBV27 CASRGTGTTYGYTF
TRBJ1-1 TRBV5-1 CASSTTGIGVDTEAFF
TRBJ2-1 TRBV2 CASGGGPHNEQFF
TRBJ1-5 TRBV4-3 CASSPGGQDNQPQHF
TRBJ2-3 TRBV29-1 CSTSQRDTQYF
TRBJ2-7 TRBV4-2 CASSQDRDYLYEQYF
TRBJ2-7 TRBV12-3/TRBV12-4 CASSFFGGRAEEQYF
TRBJ2-4 TRBV4-2 CASSQDFDRVTKNIQYF
TRBJ2-2 TRBV5-4 CASSPDPGVNTGELFF
TRBJ2-4 TRBV20-1 CSASPGSAKNIQYF
TRBJ2-2 TRBV7-9 CASSPFGTAGELFF